The TCR beta chain described here comes from a study of T cell responses to AZD1222 COVID-19 vaccine. Of note for this clone: Its specificity is unknown.

Germline CDR1 reads KGHDR; CDR2 reads SFDVKD. CDR3 length: 15 amino acids. With 9 bases clipped from V and 6 bases from J, the junction kept 13 bases outside the gene matches. Clones were sequenced by immunoSEQ multiplex PCR, and TCRdb holds only the in-frame ones, with some missing. The table has roughly 120,000 clones, approximately 88% seen once. Broader study findings: There were mostly white British donors and more females than males, and clonal diversity was possibly underestimated.

The sequences come from peripheral blood, collected on day 0 of MenACWY control vaccination. V gene TRBV24-1 combines with J gene TRBJ2-5; 9 bases agree with TRBD2. The clonotype comes from an adult in good health. CDR3: CATQVGAGGRQTQYF. CDR3 bases: TGTGCCACCCAAGTGGGAGCGGGAGGACGACAGACCCAGTACTTC.